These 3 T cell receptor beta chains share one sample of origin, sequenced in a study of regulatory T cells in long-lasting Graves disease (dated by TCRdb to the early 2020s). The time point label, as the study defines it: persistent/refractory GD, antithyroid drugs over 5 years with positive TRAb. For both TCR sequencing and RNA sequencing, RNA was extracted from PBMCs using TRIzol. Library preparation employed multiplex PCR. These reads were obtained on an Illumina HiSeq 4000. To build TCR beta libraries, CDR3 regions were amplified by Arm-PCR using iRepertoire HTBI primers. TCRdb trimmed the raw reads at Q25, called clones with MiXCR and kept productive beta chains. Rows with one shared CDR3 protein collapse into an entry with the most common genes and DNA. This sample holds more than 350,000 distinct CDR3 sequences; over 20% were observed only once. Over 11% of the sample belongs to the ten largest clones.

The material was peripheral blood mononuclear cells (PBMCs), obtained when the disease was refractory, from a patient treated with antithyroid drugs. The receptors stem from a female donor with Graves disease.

This CDR3 is CASSQEGIGELFF. CDR3 nucleotides: TGTGCCAGCAGCCAAGAGGGGATCGGGGAGCTGTTTTTT. The genes are TRBV3-1 and TRBJ2-2; no firm D call. Germline values: CDR1 LGHDT, CDR2 YNNKEL (reference sequence). Trimming left V 0 bases short and J 7 bases short, with 6 bases between. The CDR3 covers 13 residues.

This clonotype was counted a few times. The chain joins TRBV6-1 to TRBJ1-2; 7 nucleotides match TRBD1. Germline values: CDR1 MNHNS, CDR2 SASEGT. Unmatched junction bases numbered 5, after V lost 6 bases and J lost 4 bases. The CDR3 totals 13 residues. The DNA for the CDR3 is TGTGCCAGCAGGGGACAGCTTACCTATGGCTACACCTTC. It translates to CASRGQLTYGYTF.

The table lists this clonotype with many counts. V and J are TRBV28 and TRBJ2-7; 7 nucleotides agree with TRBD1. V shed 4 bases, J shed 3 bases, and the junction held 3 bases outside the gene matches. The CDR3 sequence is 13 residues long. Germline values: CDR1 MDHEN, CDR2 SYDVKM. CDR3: CASSSGTVYEQYF. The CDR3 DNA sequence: TGTGCCAGCAGTTCGGGGACAGTCTACGAGCAGTACTTC.